This T cell receptor beta chain is drawn from a study of cytomegalovirus exposure and HLA in healthy donors. Sequenced by immunoSEQ multiplex PCR; TCRdb stores in-frame clones only, minus some. The sample yields 100,000 to 150,000 clones, approximately 89% seen once. The CDR3 totals 13 residues. With 7 bases removed from V and 2 bases from J, the gap between germline ends came to 12 bases. Germline V gives CDR1 SNHLY, CDR2 FYNNEI. This TCR was sampled from a woman under 30 in good health and CMV-seronegative. This rearrangement joins TRBV2 to TRBJ2-7; D ambiguous. Sample: PBMCs. The CDR3 is CASKRSNPYEQYF. The CDR3 DNA reads TGTGCCAGCAAAAGGAGCAATCCCTACGAGCAGTACTTC.